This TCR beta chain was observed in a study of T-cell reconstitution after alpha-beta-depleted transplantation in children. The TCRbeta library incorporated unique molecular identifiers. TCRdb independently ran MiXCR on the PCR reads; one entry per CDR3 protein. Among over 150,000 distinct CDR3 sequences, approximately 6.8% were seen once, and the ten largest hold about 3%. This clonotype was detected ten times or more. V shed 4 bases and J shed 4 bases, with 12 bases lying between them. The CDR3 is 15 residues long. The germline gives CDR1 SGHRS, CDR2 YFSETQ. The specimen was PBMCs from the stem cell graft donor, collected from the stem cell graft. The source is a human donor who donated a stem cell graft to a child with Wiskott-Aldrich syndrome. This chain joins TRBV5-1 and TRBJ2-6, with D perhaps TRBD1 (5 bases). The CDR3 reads CASSVAGAGANVLTF. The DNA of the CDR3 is TGCGCCAGCAGCGTGGCTGGGGCCGGGGCCAACGTCCTGACTTTC.